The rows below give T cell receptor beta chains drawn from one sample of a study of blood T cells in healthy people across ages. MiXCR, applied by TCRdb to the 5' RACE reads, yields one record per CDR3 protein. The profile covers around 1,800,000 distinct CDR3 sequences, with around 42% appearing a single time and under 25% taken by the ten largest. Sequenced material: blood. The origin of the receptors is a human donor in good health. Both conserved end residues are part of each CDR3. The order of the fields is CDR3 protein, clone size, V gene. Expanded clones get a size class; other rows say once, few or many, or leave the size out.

CDR3: CASLKLGQKFF
size: .
V: TRBV12-3/TRBV12-4

CDR3: CASSLIGSGYNEQFF
size: few
V: TRBV7-2

CDR3: CASSLIGWVTEAFF
size: .
V: TRBV12-3/TRBV12-4

CDR3: CASSLRQGRSQPQHF
size: .
V: TRBV12-3/TRBV12-4

CDR3: CSVAPGGLEQYF
size: many
V: TRBV29-1

CDR3: CASSVTGLAYEQYF
size: .
V: TRBV9

CDR3: CASSYQLRHEQFF
size: .
V: TRBV4-3

CDR3: CASSLVITGGYEQYF
size: .
V: TRBV7-2

CDR3: CASSYSRQVPYEQYF
size: .
V: TRBV6-5

CDR3: CASSSASGSYNEQFF
size: .
V: TRBV12-3/TRBV12-4

CDR3: CASSRARTGEKLFF
size: many
V: TRBV7-2

CDR3: CASSNGQGREAFF
size: .
V: TRBV6-4

CDR3: CASSQDWTIGGYTF
size: few
V: TRBV4-3

CDR3: CSASPKENYGYTF
size: .
V: TRBV20-1

CDR3: CASSADREGGYTF
size: few
V: TRBV6-4

CDR3: CASSQADRDTEAFF
size: .
V: TRBV4-3

CDR3: CASSLEDTSYNEQFF
size: .
V: TRBV7-2

CDR3: CASSVYRGSSYGYTF
size: .
V: TRBV28

CDR3: CSASGTGVRETQYF
size: few
V: TRBV29-1

CDR3: CASSSVGGPNYGYTF
size: .
V: TRBV7-2

CDR3: CASSKAQGGLDNEQFF
size: .
V: TRBV21-1

CDR3: CSVLYQGNTIYF
size: .
V: TRBV29-1

CDR3: CASSSFGAFYEQYF
size: few
V: TRBV7-6

CDR3: CASNRGALDNEQFF
size: .
V: TRBV7-2

CDR3: CASSLVLTGNEAFF
size: .
V: TRBV12-3/TRBV12-4

CDR3: CSAKPSGGAGGELFF
size: .
V: TRBV20-1

CDR3: CASSYDRIDGYTF
size: .
V: TRBV5-6

CDR3: CASSQDIRDYGYTF
size: .
V: TRBV4-1

CDR3: CASSLEVRELTDTQYF
size: .
V: TRBV5-1

CDR3: CASSQGPDYQETQYF
size: few
V: TRBV4-1

CDR3: CSASDSNTGELFF
size: few
V: TRBV20-1

CDR3: CASPTIRGLGQETQYF
size: .
V: TRBV6-2/TRBV6-3

CDR3: CASSLQAGASYEQYF
size: few
V: TRBV7-3

CDR3: CASWGRARGVRMNTEAFF
size: .
V: TRBV7-9

CDR3: CASSWNLQGSIPEAFF
size: once
V: TRBV11-1

CDR3: CASSYRTGGDANYGYTF
size: few
V: TRBV9

CDR3: CASSLQGARSGANVLTF
size: .
V: TRBV7-2

CDR3: CASSRPGHGYGYTF
size: .
V: TRBV6-2/TRBV6-3

CDR3: CASSVATAANSYEQYF
size: .
V: TRBV9

CDR3: CASSQSTSEGTDTQYF
size: .
V: TRBV4-1

CDR3: CASSQGIRQDQETQYF
size: .
V: TRBV4-1

CDR3: CASSPMLDGTMVGETQYF
size: .
V: TRBV18

CDR3: CASSYPGQGSEAFF
size: .
V: TRBV6-6

CDR3: CSAVPGWNYGYTF
size: few
V: TRBV20-1

CDR3: CASSLQSDNFYEQFF
size: .
V: TRBV7-2

CDR3: CSVEVGGIRETQYF
size: many
V: TRBV29-1

CDR3: CSVGTTNNYGYTF
size: few
V: TRBV29-1

CDR3: CSVAQGGSGNTIYF
size: .
V: TRBV29-1

CDR3: CASSGQDRAQETQYF
size: .
V: TRBV6-6

CDR3: CSVETFQSGANVLTF
size: few
V: TRBV29-1

CDR3: CVSSPLEDYEQYF
size: once
V: TRBV28

CDR3: CSVGTLAIDTQYF
size: .
V: TRBV29-1

CDR3: CASGQAGYEQYF
size: few
V: TRBV12-5

CDR3: CASISWDSTNTEAFF
size: .
V: TRBV12-3/TRBV12-4

CDR3: CAISDPLAGYEQYF
size: .
V: TRBV10-3

CDR3: CASSRKGGATNEKLFF
size: .
V: TRBV5-6

CDR3: CASRGGGTYNEQYF
size: .
V: TRBV2

CDR3: CASSFGQGDHYGYTF
size: .
V: TRBV5-5